Below are 31 T cell receptor beta chains sequenced from a single sample in a study of T cell repertoires in MIS-A myocarditis. The method was immunoSEQ multiplex PCR; TCRdb's version includes in-frame clones alone and lacks a portion of them. Of 5,500 to 8,000 clones listed, approximately 80% were seen once; the top ten hold roughly 19%. The sequencing sample was made of right inferior lung lobe tissue obtained at autopsy. Source of these receptors: a man in his late teens or twenties with fulminant myocarditis from multisystem inflammatory syndrome in adults (MIS-A) after COVID-19.

The V gene is TRBV19, the J gene TRBJ1-6; D is uncertain. The germline gives CDR1 LNHDA, CDR2 SQIVND (reference sequence). The V gene lost 5 bases and the J gene lost 7 bases, with 18 bases spanning the gap. The CDR3 runs to 16 residues. CDR3 protein: CASSLQSPPINSPLHF. The CDR3 DNA is TGTGCCAGTAGTTTACAGAGCCCGCCTATCAATTCACCCCTCCACTTT.

The genes are TRBV2 and TRBJ2-7; D gene uncertain. CDR1 SNHLY and CDR2 FYNNEI come from the germline V gene. Trimming stripped 3 bases from V and 4 bases from J, with 13 bases between. This CDR3 region has 14 residues. The CDR3 DNA reads TGTGCCAGCAGTGAGAGTGGATGGGGTTACGAGCAGTACTTC. Protein sequence: CASSESGWGYEQYF.

This chain uses TRBV7-2 with TRBJ2-1; 7 positions agree with TRBD2. Losses at the gene ends were 1 base for V and 7 bases for J; bases not matched to a gene: 7. This CDR3 spans 15 amino acids. CDR1 is SGHTA and CDR2 is FQGNSA in the germline V gene. CDR3 amino acids: CASSLGLAVGNEQFF. CDR3 nucleotides: TGTGCCAGCAGCTTAGGACTAGCCGTAGGAAATGAGCAGTTCTTC.

The chain recombines TRBV5-1 with TRBJ2-7; possible D gene TRBD2, 6 bases. Trimming pared 2 bases from V and 6 bases from J, leaving 18 bases between. The CDR3 has 15 residues. CDR1 SGHRS and CDR2 YFSETQ come from the germline V gene. CDR3 in DNA: TGCGCCAGCAGCTTTGGCGGAGCTACGACTAGCGAGCAGTACTTC. Its protein product is CASSFGGATTSEQYF.

The chain couples TRBV9 to TRBJ2-6, with D perhaps being TRBD1 or TRBD2 (6 bases each). This CDR3 region has 17 residues. Germline V gives CDR1 SGDLS, CDR2 YYNGEE. V dropped 2 bases and J dropped 2 bases, with 14 bases sitting between them. The CDR3 region is CASSVGGGTPGANVLTF. DNA of the CDR3: TGTGCCAGCAGCGTCGGGGGCGGGACACCTGGGGCCAACGTCCTGACTTTC.

The J gene is TRBJ1-1, the V gene TRBV4-1, with D maybe TRBD1 (5 bases). The ends were cut back, 4 bases at V and 0 bases at J, with 18 bases in the middle. Germline V gives CDR1 MGHRA, CDR2 YSYEKL. CDR3 length equals 17 residues. The CDR3 loop is CASSPLGRDPLNTEAFF. The DNA for the CDR3 is TGCGCCAGCAGCCCCCTCGGACGGGACCCACTGAACACTGAAGCTTTCTTT.

The chain uses TRBV5-6 and TRBJ2-7; 10 bases line up with TRBD2. The V and J ends lost 0 bases and 5 bases, in that order; junction bases with no gene match: 8. Germline V gives CDR1 SGHDT, CDR2 YYEEEE. The CDR3 is 16 residues long. CDR3 loop: CASSLVAASGSHEQYF. DNA of the CDR3: TGTGCCAGCAGCTTGGTTGCGGCTAGCGGGAGTCACGAGCAGTACTTC.

The chain carries TRBV19 and TRBJ1-2, with D hard to call. V shed 5 bases and J shed 3 bases, with 13 bases lying between them. This CDR3 is 14 amino acids long. The germline V gene has CDR1 LNHDA and CDR2 SQIVND (reference sequence). This CDR3 reads CASSASDADYGYTF. CDR3 bases: TGTGCCAGTAGTGCGTCGGACGCGGACTATGGCTACACCTTC.

This clone was seen a few times. J is TRBJ1-5 and V is TRBV7-2; 9 bases match TRBD1. The V segment lost 3 bases and the J segment 7 bases; nucleotides outside the gene matches: 4. CDR1 is SGHTA, CDR2 FQGNSA, per germline. This CDR3 has 14 amino acids. The CDR3 sequence is CASSFDRGGQPQHF. For the CDR3, the DNA is TGTGCCAGCAGCTTTGACAGGGGGGGACAGCCCCAGCATTTT.

The rearrangement joins TRBV7-2 to TRBJ2-5; TRBD2 matches 8 bases. Germline loops: CDR1 SGHTA, CDR2 FQGNSA. The CDR3 is 15 residues long. The trim removed 7 bases at V and 3 bases at J, leaving 10 bases unmatched. CDR3 DNA: TGTGCCAGCAACTCTATGGGACTAGGGGAAGAGACCCAGTACTTC. It translates to CASNSMGLGEETQYF.

The J gene is TRBJ1-5, the V gene TRBV28; D might be TRBD1 (5 bases). Trimming left V 6 bases short and J 7 bases short, with 13 bases between. The germline V gene encodes CDR1 MDHEN and CDR2 SYDVKM. There are 13 residues in the CDR3. The CDR3 reads CASSRGDGQPQHF. For the CDR3, the DNA is TGTGCCAGCAGCCGCGGGGACGGGCAGCCCCAGCATTTT.

This chain links TRBV27 with TRBJ2-6; 12 positions match TRBD2. This CDR3 is built from 16 residues. From germline, CDR1 is MNHEY and CDR2 SMNVEV (reference sequence). The ends lost 6 bases at V and 2 bases at J; junction bases unmatched: 2. The CDR3 spells CASRGLAGAGANVLTF. The CDR3 DNA reads as TGTGCCAGCAGGGGACTAGCGGGCGCTGGGGCCAACGTCCTGACTTTC.

The V gene is TRBV5-1, the J gene TRBJ1-1, with 8 bases fitting TRBD1. The CDR3 sequence is 15 residues long. Germline trimming cut 4 bases from V and 1 base from J; bases unmatched to any gene: 6. Germline CDR1 reads SGHRS; CDR2 reads YFSETQ. This chain's CDR3 is CASSRKTGANTEAFF. In nucleotides, the CDR3 is TGCGCCAGCAGCCGTAAGACAGGGGCGAACACTGAAGCTTTCTTT.

The chain uses TRBV29-1 and TRBJ2-5; weak D call: TRBD2 (6 bases). V was pared by 8 bases and J by 1 base, with 14 bases between. Germline V gene data show CDR1 as SQVTM and CDR2 as ANQGSEA. The CDR3 loop spans 13 amino acids. CDR3 in amino acids: CSTSVSGQETQYF. CDR3 coding DNA: TGCAGCACGTCCGTTAGCGGCCAAGAGACCCAGTACTTC.

This rearrangement joins TRBV9 to TRBJ1-6, with 7 bases fitting TRBD1. With V trimmed by 5 bases and J by 11 bases, 7 bases remained unmatched. This CDR3 is 13 amino acids long. Germline assignment: CDR1 SGDLS and CDR2 YYNGEE. CDR3 region: CASSTGDRAPLHF. The CDR3 nucleotides are TGTGCCAGCAGTACAGGGGACCGGGCACCCCTCCACTTT.

V and J are TRBV4-3 and TRBJ1-3, with a possible D match to TRBD1 (5 bases). The CDR3 consists of 14 residues. V was trimmed by 4 bases and J by 3 bases, leaving 10 bases between them. The germline V gene encodes CDR1 LGHNA and CDR2 YSLEER. CDR3 in amino acids: CASSLRDGGNTIYF. The DNA of the CDR3 is TGCGCCAGCAGCCTACGGGACGGTGGAAACACCATATATTTT.

The rearrangement links TRBV4-3 to TRBJ1-5, with D unresolved. This CDR3 has 13 residues. Germline loops: CDR1 LGHNA, CDR2 YSLEER. Trimming shortened V by 0 bases and J by 5 bases, and 5 bases separated the two germline ends. The CDR3 DNA sequence: TGCGCCAGCAGCCAAGAATCTTATCAGCCCCAGCATTTT. This gives the protein CASSQESYQPQHF.

This clone was counted once. CDR3 in DNA: TGTGCCAGCAGGACAGGGACGATCAATGAGCAGTTCTTC. This sequence encodes CASRTGTINEQFF. The chain joins TRBV6-6 to TRBJ2-1; 7 nucleotides align to TRBD1. This CDR3 has 13 amino acids. The V and J ends lost 6 bases and 6 bases, in that order; junction bases with no gene match: 5. Looked up from germline, CDR1 is MNHNY and CDR2 is SVGAGI (reference sequence).

The chain employs TRBV6-5 and TRBJ1-1; TRBD1 aligns across 8 bases. This CDR3 spans 14 amino acids. Germline loops: CDR1 MNHEY, CDR2 SVGAGI. Trimming cost V 10 bases and J 3 bases; bases outside gene matches: 10. CDR3 protein: CATKPGQAYTEAFF. For the CDR3, the DNA is TGTGCCACTAAACCGGGACAGGCATACACTGAAGCTTTCTTT.

The V and J genes are TRBV27 and TRBJ1-2; weak D call: TRBD1 (6 bases). CDR3 size: 15 residues. The germline V gene encodes CDR1 MNHEY and CDR2 SMNVEV (reference sequence). Trimming removed 0 bases from V and 4 bases from J, with 12 bases in between. The CDR3 protein is CASSLSGGHSYGYTF. DNA for the CDR3: TGTGCCAGCAGTTTATCAGGGGGGCATAGCTATGGCTACACCTTC.

This chain joins TRBV4-1 and TRBJ2-1; D may be TRBD2 (6 bases). This CDR3 is 17 amino acids long. Germline V gene lookup returns CDR1 MGHRA and CDR2 YSYEKL. Trimming removed 4 bases from V and 0 bases from J, with 16 bases in between. The chain's CDR3 is CASSPREAGSSYNEQFF. The CDR3 DNA reads as TGCGCCAGCAGCCCGAGAGAAGCCGGGAGCTCCTACAATGAGCAGTTCTTC.

The rearrangement links TRBV11-2 to TRBJ2-3; D gene uncertain. The V gene's germline CDR1 is SGHAT and CDR2 FQNNGV. V gave up 5 bases and J gave up 3 bases, with 15 bases separating them. The CDR3 totals 15 residues. The DNA for the CDR3 is TGTGCCAGCAGCCTAACCCTGCGCCTTACAGATACGCAGTATTTT. It codes for CASSLTLRLTDTQYF.

The chain couples TRBV27 to TRBJ1-4; no reliable D call. Trimming removed 5 bases at V and 5 bases at J, with 12 bases between. Per germline, CDR1 MNHEY and CDR2 SMNVEV (reference sequence). CDR3 length: 14 amino acids. The CDR3 DNA is TGTGCCAGCAGTCCCCAAACCTTCAATGAAAAACTGTTTTTT. Translating gives CASSPQTFNEKLFF. The entire variable domain, with the rest obtained from reference TRBV27 and TRBJ1-4, is as follows: EAQVTQNPRYLITVTGKKLTVTCSQNMNHEYMSWYRQDPGLGLRQIYYSMNVEVTDKGDVPEGYKVSRKEKRNFPLILESPSPNQTSLYFCASSPQTFNEKLFFGSGTQLSVL.

This clone was seen only a few times. The chain uses TRBV7-9 and TRBJ2-7; possibly TRBD1 for D (7 bases). The CDR3 sequence is 14 residues long. Germline V gene lookup returns CDR1 SEHNR and CDR2 FQNEAQ (reference sequence). Trimming pared 5 bases from V and 4 bases from J, leaving 15 bases between. DNA for the CDR3: TGTGCCAGCAGCCCGCAGGGGGGCCCATACGAGCAGTACTTC. This encodes CASSPQGGPYEQYF.

A few counts support this clone. The chain carries TRBV5-1 and TRBJ2-3, with 11 bases matching TRBD2. Germline loops: CDR1 SGHRS, CDR2 YFSETQ. Germline trimming cut 4 bases from V and 4 bases from J; bases unmatched to any gene: 11. CDR3 size: 17 residues. CDR3 coding DNA: TGCGCCAGCAGCCCCCCCGAAACACTAGCGGGAGCAGATACGCAGTATTTT. This gives the protein CASSPPETLAGADTQYF.

By frequency in the sample, this clone is medium-sized. The chain recombines TRBV10-1 with TRBJ1-1; a weak D match, TRBD1 (5 bases). The germline CDR1 and CDR2 sequences are WNHNN and SYGVQD (reference sequence). This CDR3 has 12 residues. Trimming stripped 8 bases from V and 4 bases from J, with 11 bases between. CDR3 DNA sequence: TGCGCCAGCCCAGGGCGGAGCACTGAAGCTTTCTTT. This sequence encodes CASPGRSTEAFF.

This clone showed up just once. The chain carries TRBV30 and TRBJ1-3; 7 bases fit TRBD1. The CDR3 length is 18 residues. Per the germline V gene, CDR1 is GTSNPN and CDR2 is SVGIG (reference sequence). Losses at the gene ends were 3 bases for V and 3 bases for J; bases not matched to a gene: 17. The CDR3 reads CAWSRLRGTAFYGNTIYF. For the CDR3, the DNA is TGTGCCTGGAGCCGCCTTAGGGGGACAGCTTTTTATGGAAACACCATATATTTT.

The chain employs TRBV2 and TRBJ2-2, with 8 bases fitting TRBD1. The CDR3 contains 15 residues. Trimming removed 8 bases from V and 4 bases from J; junction bases left unmatched: 9. CDR1 is SNHLY, CDR2 FYNNEI, per germline. For the CDR3, the DNA is TGTGCCAGCCACCTAGGACAGGGCAGCACCGGGGAGCTGTTTTTT. Its translation: CASHLGQGSTGELFF.

This clone came up once. The chain employs TRBV6-1 and TRBJ2-3; D may be TRBD1 (5 bases). The germline V gene has CDR1 MNHNS and CDR2 SASEGT. The CDR3 contains 14 residues. V lost 1 base and J lost 3, with 8 bases in between. CDR3: CASSEVRATDTQYF. The CDR3 DNA follows: TGTGCCAGCAGTGAAGTCAGGGCTACAGATACGCAGTATTTT.

This chain connects TRBV27 to TRBJ2-1, with 12 bases that match TRBD2. The CDR3 contains 16 residues. The ends lost 2 bases at V and 8 bases at J; junction bases unmatched: 7. Germline CDR1 reads MNHEY; CDR2 reads SMNVEV (reference sequence). The DNA of the CDR3 is TGTGCCAGCAGTTTACTAGCGGGGGGGCTTGGGGATGAGCAGTTCTTC. Translated: CASSLLAGGLGDEQFF.

The V gene is TRBV28, the J gene TRBJ2-5; TRBD2 agrees at 8 bases. The CDR3 has 21 residues. Germline V gives CDR1 MDHEN, CDR2 SYDVKM. After removal of 5 bases from V and 1 base from J, the junction contained 24 bases not matched to a gene. The CDR3 coding sequence is TGTGCCAGCAGTAACTACCCAGGGAGGACTAGCCGAGCAGAGTTCCAAGAGACCCAGTACTTC. Residues: CASSNYPGRTSRAEFQETQYF.